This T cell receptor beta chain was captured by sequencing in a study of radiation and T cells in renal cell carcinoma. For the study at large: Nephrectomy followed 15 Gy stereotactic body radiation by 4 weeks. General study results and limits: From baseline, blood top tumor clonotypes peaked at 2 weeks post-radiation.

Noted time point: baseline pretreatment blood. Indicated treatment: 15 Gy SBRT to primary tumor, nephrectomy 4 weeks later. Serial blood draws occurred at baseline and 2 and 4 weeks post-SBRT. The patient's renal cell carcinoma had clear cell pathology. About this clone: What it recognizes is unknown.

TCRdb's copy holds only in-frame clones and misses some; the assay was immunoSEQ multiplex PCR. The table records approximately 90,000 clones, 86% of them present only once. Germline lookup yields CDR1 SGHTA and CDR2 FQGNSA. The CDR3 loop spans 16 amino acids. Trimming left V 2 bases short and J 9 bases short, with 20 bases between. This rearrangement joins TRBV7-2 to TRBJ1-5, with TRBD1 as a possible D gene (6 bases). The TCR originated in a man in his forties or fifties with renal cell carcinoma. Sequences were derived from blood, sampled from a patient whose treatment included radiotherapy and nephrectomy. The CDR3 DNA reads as TGTGCCAGCAGCTTATCTGCAGGGGACTTCGGGAGGCCCCAGCATTTT. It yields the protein CASSLSAGDFGRPQHF.